This T cell receptor beta chain is from a study of neurological immune-mediated disorders. This clonotype was detected many times. One end of the junction does not line up with germline, which may come from a read error. This CDR3 region has 12 residues. Synthesis of cDNA used 5'RACE (with 10-nucleotide random UMIs). TCRdb re-derived calls from the 5' RACE reads in MiXCR, one entry per CDR3 protein. The data contain 52,000 or so distinct CDR3 sequences, over 3.5% of them seen just once; the ten biggest clones take up around 2%. Sequenced material: CD4+ T cells from blood. The rearrangement joins TRBV12-3 or TRBV12-4 to TRBJ2-1; D is perhaps TRBD2 (5 bases). This sequence originates from a woman between 35 and 50 years old with multiple sclerosis. CDR3 nucleotides: TGTGCCAGCAGTCGGACTGGTAATGGGCAGTTCTTC. It codes for CASSRTGNGQFF.